This TCR beta chain was captured by sequencing in a study of blood T cell repertoires in COVID-19. Turning to the study itself: Samples taken during acute and convalescent COVID-19 were collected in the United States, Italy and Spain. T cells, B-cell-depleted T cells, or PBMCs provided the cDNA or gDNA that served as material.

Trimming took 2 bases from V and 5 from J, leaving 9 bases between them. In germline, CDR1 is MNHEY, CDR2 SVGAGI. This CDR3 is built from 13 residues. Original processing notes: Estimation of nucleated cell counts was performed using reference gene primer amplification. Generated by immunoSEQ multiplex PCR, the TCRdb table keeps only in-frame clones and is missing some. V, J and clone size derive from that table, while D and trimming were established from the DNA sequence. The data contain around 160,000 clones, about 85% of them singletons. This chain uses TRBV6-5 with TRBJ1-1; TRBD1 might be the D (6 bases). Sequencing used peripheral blood. The source of this sequence is a human donor in a cohort sampled during active COVID-19. The CDR3 sequence: CASSYRGSTEAFF. CDR3 sequence (DNA): TGTGCCAGCAGTTACAGGGGGAGTACTGAAGCTTTCTTT.